This TCR beta chain was retrieved from a study of T cell changes during pregnancy in multiple sclerosis. Trimming took 3 bases from V and 0 from J, leaving 10 bases between them. CDR3 length equals 15 residues. The germline V gene has CDR1 KGHSH and CDR2 LQKENI. TCRdb's copy holds only in-frame clones and misses some; the assay was immunoSEQ multiplex PCR. The sample has about 44,000 clones, roughly 96% seen once. Material: peripheral blood, obtained in the second trimester of pregnancy. The TCR comes from a female donor with multiple sclerosis, enrolled in a pregnancy study. The chain is built from TRBV18 and TRBJ2-3; D not certain. CDR3 coding DNA: TGTGCCAGCTCACCGAACAGCCGTAGCACAGATACGCAGTATTTT. Protein: CASSPNSRSTDTQYF.